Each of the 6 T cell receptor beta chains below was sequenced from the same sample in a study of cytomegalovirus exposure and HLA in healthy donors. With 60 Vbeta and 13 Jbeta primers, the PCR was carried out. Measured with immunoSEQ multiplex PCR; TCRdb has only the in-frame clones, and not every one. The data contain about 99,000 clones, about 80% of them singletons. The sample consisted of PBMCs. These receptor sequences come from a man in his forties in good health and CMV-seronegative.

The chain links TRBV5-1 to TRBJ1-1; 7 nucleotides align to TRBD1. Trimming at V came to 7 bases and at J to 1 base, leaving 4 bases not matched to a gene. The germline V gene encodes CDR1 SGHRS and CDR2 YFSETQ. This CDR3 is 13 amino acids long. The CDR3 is CASRDRANTEAFF. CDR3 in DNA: TGCGCCAGCCGAGACAGGGCGAACACTGAAGCTTTCTTT.

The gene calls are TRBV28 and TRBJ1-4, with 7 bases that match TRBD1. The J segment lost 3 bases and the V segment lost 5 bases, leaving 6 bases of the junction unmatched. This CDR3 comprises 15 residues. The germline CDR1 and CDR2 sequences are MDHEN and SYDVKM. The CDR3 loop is CASSLQGVANEKLFF. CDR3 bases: TGTGCCAGCAGTCTCCAGGGGGTTGCTAATGAAAAACTGTTTTTT.

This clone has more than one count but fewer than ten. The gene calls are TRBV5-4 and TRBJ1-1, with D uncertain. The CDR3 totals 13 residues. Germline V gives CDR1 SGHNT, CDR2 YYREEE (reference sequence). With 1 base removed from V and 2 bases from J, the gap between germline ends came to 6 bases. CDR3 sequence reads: CASSLQSNTEAFF. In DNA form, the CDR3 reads TGTGCCAGCAGCTTGCAGTCAAACACTGAAGCTTTCTTT. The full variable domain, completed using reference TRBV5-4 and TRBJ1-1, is ETGVTQSPTHLIKTRGQQVTLRCSSQSGHNTVSWYQQALGQGPQFIFQYYREEENGRGNFPPRFSGLQFPNYSSELNVNALELDDSALYLCASSLQSNTEAFFGQGTRLTVV.

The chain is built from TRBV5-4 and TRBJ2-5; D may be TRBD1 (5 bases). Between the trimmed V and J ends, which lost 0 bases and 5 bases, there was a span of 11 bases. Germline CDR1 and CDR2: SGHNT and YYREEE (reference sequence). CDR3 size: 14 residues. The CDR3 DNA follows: TGTGCCAGCAGCTTGGTGGGCAGGGATGAGACCCAGTACTTC. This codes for CASSLVGRDETQYF.

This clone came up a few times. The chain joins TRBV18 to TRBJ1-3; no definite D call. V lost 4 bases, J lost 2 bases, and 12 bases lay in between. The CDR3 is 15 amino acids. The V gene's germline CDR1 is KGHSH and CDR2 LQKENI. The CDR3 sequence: CASSQQVVPGNTIYF. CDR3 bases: TGTGCCAGCTCACAGCAGGTCGTGCCTGGAAACACCATATATTTT.

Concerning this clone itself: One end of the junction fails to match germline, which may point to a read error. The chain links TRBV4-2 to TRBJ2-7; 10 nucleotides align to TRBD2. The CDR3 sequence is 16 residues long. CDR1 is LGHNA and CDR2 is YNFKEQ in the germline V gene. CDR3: CASSEDGTSASYEQYF. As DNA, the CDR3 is TGTGCCAGCAGCGAAGACGGGACTAGCGCTTCCTACGAGCAGTACTTC.